These T cell receptor beta chains were read from a single sample in a study of T cells in Graves' hyperthyroidism and ophthalmopathy. In TCRdb, the multiplex PCR reads were re-called with MiXCR into one record per CDR3 protein. Here the sample spans around 270,000 distinct CDR3 sequences, roughly 18% being singletons. Sequencing was done on a sample of blood. The receptors stem from a man aged 45-60 years with Graves' ophthalmopathy. Both conserved end residues are part of each CDR3. D genes are given only for firm matches. Clone sizes are given selectively: once, few, many, or a class where the clone is expanded.

CDR3nt | CDR3aa | j_gene | v_gene | abundance | d_gene
TGTGCCAGCAGTAGCGGGAGGGCAGATACGCAGTATTTT | CASSSGRADTQYF | TRBJ2-3 | TRBV30 | many | TRBD2
TGTGCCAGCATGGGGGGCCAGGTGGTTGAAAAACTGTTTTTT | CASMGGQVVEKLFF | TRBJ1-4 | TRBV28 | many | .
TGTGCCATCAAAGAACCGGGACAGGGTGCACAGACCCAGTACTTC | CAIKEPGQGAQTQYF | TRBJ2-5 | TRBV10-3 | many | TRBD1
TGTGCCAGCAGTGGATCCGGGACAGGCAGAACTGGCTACACCTTC | CASSGSGTGRTGYTF | TRBJ1-2 | TRBV6-1 | many | TRBD1
TGTGCCAGCAGTTCGCCTAGCGGGACGGCTCCCTACGAGCAGTACTTC | CASSSPSGTAPYEQYF | TRBJ2-7 | TRBV27 | . | TRBD2
TGTGCCTGGAGTGTCGTTAGCGGCCAAGACGAGCAGTACTTC | CAWSVVSGQDEQYF | TRBJ2-7 | TRBV30 | . | .
TGCAGTGCTAAACCCCTAGTTTCCTACAATGAGCAGTTCTTC | CSAKPLVSYNEQFF | TRBJ2-1 | TRBV20-1 | . | .
TGCAGTGCCACCCCAAAGCTGAGCACAGATACGCAGTATTTT | CSATPKLSTDTQYF | TRBJ2-3 | TRBV20-1 | once | .
TGTGCCATCAGTGAGGACGGGGGGAGAGATACCGGGGAGCTGTTTTTT | CAISEDGGRDTGELFF | TRBJ2-2 | TRBV10-3 | many | TRBD2
TGCGCCAGCAGCTTGGGTGGACAGGGACGCGAGCAGTACTTC | CASSLGGQGREQYF | TRBJ2-7 | TRBV5-1 | many | TRBD1
TGCAGTGCAAAGACTAGCTGGGAGACCCAGTACTTC | CSAKTSWETQYF | TRBJ2-5 | TRBV20-1 | . | TRBD2
TGCGCCAGCAGCACGGACAGGGGGCTGTACGAGCAGTACTTC | CASSTDRGLYEQYF | TRBJ2-7 | TRBV5-1 | many | TRBD1
TGTGCCAGCAGCGAAGGGACAGATGGTAACTATGGCTACACCTTC | CASSEGTDGNYGYTF | TRBJ1-2 | TRBV9 | . | TRBD1
TGTGCCAGCAGCTCAGTGGGGAGTTTCTACTCCTACGAGCAGTACTTC | CASSSVGSFYSYEQYF | TRBJ2-7 | TRBV7-9 | many | .
TGTGCCAGCAGCTTGGGTGGCAGGTCTAACTATGGCTACACCTTC | CASSLGGRSNYGYTF | TRBJ1-2 | TRBV5-6 | many | .
TGCAGTGCTAGGGCCCCGGGTGGCTACACCTTC | CSARAPGGYTF | TRBJ1-2 | TRBV20-1 | . | .
TGTGCCACCAGCAGAGATCTGGGGACAGGATCTGGAAACACCATATATTTT | CATSRDLGTGSGNTIYF | TRBJ1-3 | TRBV15 | . | TRBD1
TGCGCCAGCAGCTGGACTGACGTGTACGAGCAGTACTTC | CASSWTDVYEQYF | TRBJ2-7 | TRBV5-1 | . | .
TGTGCCAGCGCGGATAGGGAAGGGGTTAGCAATCAGCCCCAGCATTTT | CASADREGVSNQPQHF | TRBJ1-5 | TRBV12-3/TRBV12-4 | . | .
TGTGCCAGCAGTTACGATCGCCTCTACGAGCAGTACTTC | CASSYDRLYEQYF | TRBJ2-7 | TRBV6-6 | . | .
TGTGCCAGCAGCGCCCTCGGGACAGGTTCCTACGAGCAGTACTTC | CASSALGTGSYEQYF | TRBJ2-7 | TRBV9 | . | TRBD1
TGTGCCAGCAGTGACCGGGGGTATCAGCCCCAGCATTTT | CASSDRGYQPQHF | TRBJ1-5 | TRBV6-1 | many | .
TGTGCCAGCAGCTTAGATCGGGCAACCGGGGGGCCCCAGCATTTT | CASSLDRATGGPQHF | TRBJ1-5 | TRBV11-2 | many | .
TGTGCCTGGAGTGCAACCGACCGCGAGCAGTACTTC | CAWSATDREQYF | TRBJ2-7 | TRBV30 | . | .
TGTGCCAGCAGGCGGGACCACTCCTACAATGAGCAGTTCTTC | CASRRDHSYNEQFF | TRBJ2-1 | TRBV7-2 | many | .
TGTGCCAGCAGCCCCCGACGGACCGAAGCTTTCTTT | CASSPRRTEAFF | TRBJ1-1 | TRBV7-9 | . | .
TGCGCCAGCAGCTTGGGGCGGGAGCCGTCCTACGAGCAGTACTTC | CASSLGREPSYEQYF | TRBJ2-7 | TRBV5-1 | many | TRBD2
TGTGCCAGCAGTTCATACAGGGGGGCGAAAAACGAGCAGTACTTC | CASSSYRGAKNEQYF | TRBJ2-7 | TRBV28 | many | TRBD1
TGTGCCAGCAGCGCAACAGGGGCGAACACCGGGGAGCTGTTTTTT | CASSATGANTGELFF | TRBJ2-2 | TRBV2 | few | TRBD1
TGTGCCAGCAGCCCCCGGGGGGGAGGGAATTCACCCCTCCACTTT | CASSPRGGGNSPLHF | TRBJ1-6 | TRBV11-2 | few | .
TGTGCCAGCAGCCATGGCGGGACCTACGAGCAGTACTTC | CASSHGGTYEQYF | TRBJ2-7 | TRBV14 | few | .
TGTGCCAGCAGCCCCACAGGGTCTGGGGCCAACGTCCTGACTTTC | CASSPTGSGANVLTF | TRBJ2-6 | TRBV7-9 | . | .
TGTGCCAGCAGCCCCGGGACAGACCTCACAGATACGCAGTATTTT | CASSPGTDLTDTQYF | TRBJ2-3 | TRBV7-9 | few | TRBD1
TGTGCCAGCAACCGCGGAGGCACAGATACGCAGTATTTT | CASNRGGTDTQYF | TRBJ2-3 | TRBV12-3/TRBV12-4 | . | .
TGCGCCAGCAGCCTCGGACTAGCGGGAGATCCGCAGCACTCTGGGGCAGATACGCAGTATTTT | CASSLGLAGDPQHSGADTQYF | TRBJ2-3 | TRBV5-1 | few | TRBD2
TGTGCCAGCAGCTTAGGGGCCGGGCAGGGCGAGCAGTACTTC | CASSLGAGQGEQYF | TRBJ2-7 | TRBV7-3 | . | .
TGCGCCAGCAGCCAGCAGGGGGCTAGGACCGGGGAGCTGTTTTTT | CASSQQGARTGELFF | TRBJ2-2 | TRBV4-1 | once | TRBD1
TGTGCCACCAGCAGAGACCCACTAGCGGGAGTGGGACAAGAGACCCAGTACTTC | CATSRDPLAGVGQETQYF | TRBJ2-5 | TRBV15 | many | TRBD2
TGCAGTGCTAGAGGCCTCGCGACTAGCGGGAGGGACTACAATGAGCAGTTCTTC | CSARGLATSGRDYNEQFF | TRBJ2-1 | TRBV20-1 | many | TRBD2
TGCAGTGCTATGGGACAGTGGTCCAATGAGCAGTTCTTC | CSAMGQWSNEQFF | TRBJ2-1 | TRBV20-1 | once | TRBD1
TGTGCCAGCAGCTCTCCCCTTAGCGGTCACTACAATGAGCAGTTCTTC | CASSSPLSGHYNEQFF | TRBJ2-1 | TRBV7-9 | . | .
TGTGCCAGCAGTTTTGGGGTAGGCAATCAGCCCCAGCATTTT | CASSFGVGNQPQHF | TRBJ1-5 | TRBV6-1 | many | .
TGTGCCAGCGAGCGGAATGGCAATGAGCAGTTCTTC | CASERNGNEQFF | TRBJ2-1 | TRBV2 | . | .
TGTGCCAGCAGCACAGACAGGGCTGGCGGCGGGGAGCTGTTTTTT | CASSTDRAGGGELFF | TRBJ2-2 | TRBV11-2 | many | TRBD1
TGCGCCAGCACCATCCCCGAGGGGGACAGTTCAGATACGCAGTATTTT | CASTIPEGDSSDTQYF | TRBJ2-3 | TRBV5-1 | many | TRBD1
TGCAGTGCTTTGAAACCGGGACTAGTCGATGAGCAGTTCTTC | CSALKPGLVDEQFF | TRBJ2-1 | TRBV20-1 | many | TRBD2
TGCAGTGCCCCCAGCGGGAGCAGTGATACGCAGTATTTT | CSAPSGSSDTQYF | TRBJ2-3 | TRBV20-1 | many | TRBD2
TGCAGCGTTGAGAAGGTTAACGGAGATACGCAGTATTTT | CSVEKVNGDTQYF | TRBJ2-3 | TRBV29-1 | . | .
TGCAGTGCAAGTATAAACACAGATACGCAGTATTTT | CSASINTDTQYF | TRBJ2-3 | TRBV20-1 | few | .
TGTGCCAGCAGCCCGACGTCAGGGTCGACCTACGAGCAGTACTTC | CASSPTSGSTYEQYF | TRBJ2-7 | TRBV3-1 | few | .
TGTGCCAGCAGCGCCACCGGGACAGGGGGGTACAATGAGCAGTTCTTC | CASSATGTGGYNEQFF | TRBJ2-1 | TRBV7-6 | many | TRBD1
TGTGCCAGTAGTATACGACGCGGGAGCGACCGCTACAATGAGCAGTTCTTC | CASSIRRGSDRYNEQFF | TRBJ2-1 | TRBV2 | . | TRBD2